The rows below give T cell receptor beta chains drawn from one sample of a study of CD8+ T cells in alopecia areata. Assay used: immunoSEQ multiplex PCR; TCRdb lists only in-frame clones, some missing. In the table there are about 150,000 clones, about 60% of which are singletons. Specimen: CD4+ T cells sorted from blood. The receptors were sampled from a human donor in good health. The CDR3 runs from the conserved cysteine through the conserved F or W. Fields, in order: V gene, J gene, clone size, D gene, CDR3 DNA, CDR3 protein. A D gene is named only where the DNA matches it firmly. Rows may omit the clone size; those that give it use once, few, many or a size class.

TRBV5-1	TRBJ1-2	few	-	TGCGCCAGCAGCCTCGACGGACAGTCCTATGGCTACACCTTC	CASSLDGQSYGYTF
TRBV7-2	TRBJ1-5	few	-	TGTGCCAGCAGCCGGGATCTAAATAGCAATCAGCCCCAGCATTTT	CASSRDLNSNQPQHF
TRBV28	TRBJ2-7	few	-	TGTGCCAGCACCTCGGGGCTTTCATACGAGCAGTACTTC	CASTSGLSYEQYF
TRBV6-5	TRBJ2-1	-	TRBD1	TGTGCCAGCACTCAGATAGGCCACAGGGGGGATGAGCAGTTCTTC	CASTQIGHRGDEQFF
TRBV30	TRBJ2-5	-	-	TGTGCCTGGAGAGCAGTGAAAGAGACCCAGTACTTC	CAWRAVKETQYF
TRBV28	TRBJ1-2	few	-	TGTGCCAGCAGTTCCGCTGGGAGACAGCTCGCCAATGGCTACACCTTC	CASSSAGRQLANGYTF
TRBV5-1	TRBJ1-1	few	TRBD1	TGCGCCAGCCGCAGACAGGGACAGAACACTGAAGCTTTCTTT	CASRRQGQNTEAFF
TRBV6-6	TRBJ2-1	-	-	TGTGCCAGCAGCTCGGTTAGCGGCAATGAGCAGTTCTTC	CASSSVSGNEQFF
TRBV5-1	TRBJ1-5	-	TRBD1	TGCGCCAGCAGCTCACAGGGGGGCCAGCCCCAGCATTTT	CASSSQGGQPQHF
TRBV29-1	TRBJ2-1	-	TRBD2	TGCAGCGTTGCCAGCGGGAGGGCCGGCTCCTACAATGAGCAGTTCTTC	CSVASGRAGSYNEQFF
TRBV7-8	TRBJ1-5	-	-	TGTGCCAGCAGCCCCTTGGGCTTTAGTCAGCCCCAGCATTTT	CASSPLGFSQPQHF
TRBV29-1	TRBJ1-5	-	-	TGCAGCGTTCTTATCAGCCTTAATCAGCCCCAGCATTTT	CSVLISLNQPQHF